This TCR beta chain was captured in a study of T cell changes during pregnancy in multiple sclerosis. The method was immunoSEQ multiplex PCR; TCRdb's version includes in-frame clones alone and lacks a portion of them. The sample includes about 44,000 clones, around 90% of them seen just once. This CDR3 has 15 residues. Germline CDR1 MNHEY, CDR2 SMNVEV (reference sequence). As regards this clone: A much bigger clone sits one base away, suggesting this may be a read error.

The sequence was collected from a female donor in good health, enrolled as a control in a pregnancy study. The chain combines TRBV27 with TRBJ1-6, with TRBD1 as a possible D gene (5 bases). Source: CD8+ T cells from peripheral blood mononuclear cells, taken after pregnancy. The CDR3 loop is CVKLQGLVGNSPLHF. CDR3 DNA: TGTGTCAAACTTCAGGGTCTAGTAGGCAATTCACCCCTCCACTTT.